The clone carrying this T cell receptor (beta chain) was seen once. It was with 60 Vbeta and 13 Jbeta primers that the PCR ran. Using immunoSEQ multiplex PCR, the repertoire was profiled, and TCRdb retains in-frame clones only, with some absent. The sample carries about 120,000 clones, around 70% recorded once. The CDR3 contains 16 residues. Germline loops: CDR1 SGDLS, CDR2 YYNGEE. V was clipped by 0 bases and J by 0 bases; unmatched bases: 4. These data come from a study of cytomegalovirus exposure and HLA in healthy donors. The sample was PBMCs. The gene calls are TRBV9 and TRBJ2-7; TRBD2 aligns across 9 bases. This receptor was identified in a woman in her thirties or forties in good health and CMV-seronegative. The CDR3, as DNA: TGTGCCAGCAGCGTAGCTAGCGGGGACATCTCCTACGAGCAGTACTTC. Protein product: CASSVASGDISYEQYF.